A selection of T cell receptor beta chains follows, all from one sample in a study of shared clonotypes between healthy human individuals. Generated by immunoSEQ multiplex PCR, the TCRdb table keeps only in-frame clones and is missing some. The table includes millions of clones, just over 90% detected once. The source material was naive CD8+ T cells from PBMCs. These receptors were collected from a man between 18 and 35 years old in good health. Some clones in this sample may be carry-over from other donors' samples. Each CDR3 is given with its conserved first and last residue. The order of the fields is V gene, clone size, J gene, D gene, CDR3 protein, CDR3 DNA. D genes are given only for firm matches. The size field is filled for only some rows; it gives once, few, many or a size class.

>TRBV4-1|NA|TRBJ2-6|NA
CASRSGANVLTF
TGCGCCAGCAGATCTGGGGCCAACGTCCTGACTTTC
>TRBV6-6|NA|TRBJ1-3|NA
CASSALGVWSGNTIYF
TGTGCCAGCAGTGCACTGGGGGTTTGGTCTGGAAACACCATATATTTT
>TRBV10-3|NA|TRBJ2-5|TRBD2
CAIRTTSGRGGETQYF
TGTGCCATCAGAACGACTAGCGGGAGAGGAGGAGAGACCCAGTACTTC
>TRBV4-3|NA|TRBJ2-1|NA
CASSQGTASSSEQFF
TGCGCCAGCAGCCAAGGTACTGCTAGCTCTAGTGAGCAGTTCTTC
>TRBV6-5|NA|TRBJ1-2|NA
CASSESGNGYTF
TGTGCCAGCAGTGAGTCAGGGAATGGCTACACCTTC
>TRBV28|NA|TRBJ2-3|NA
CASSLRRGSQYF
TGTGCCAGCAGTTTAAGGCGGGGCTCGCAGTATTTT
>TRBV4-3|NA|TRBJ2-1|TRBD2
CASSQPGTGGNYNEQFF
TGCGCCAGCAGCCAGCCCGGGACGGGAGGGAACTACAATGAGCAGTTCTTC
>TRBV2|NA|TRBJ1-5|NA
CASSEGEPLGQPQHF
TGTGCCAGCAGTGAAGGGGAGCCTCTGGGTCAGCCCCAGCATTTT
>TRBV4-1|NA|TRBJ2-7|TRBD2
CASSPPAGWEGFYEQYF
TGCGCCAGCAGCCCTCCGGCTGGGTGGGAGGGATTCTACGAGCAGTACTTC
>TRBV2|NA|TRBJ1-2|TRBD1
CASRSRDREPGYGYTF
TGTGCCAGCAGGAGTAGAGACAGGGAGCCTGGCTATGGCTACACCTTC
>TRBV28|NA|TRBJ1-5|TRBD1
CASNSGGGNQPQHF
TGTGCCAGTAATTCAGGGGGAGGCAATCAGCCCCAGCATTTT
>TRBV9|once|TRBJ2-7|NA
CASSVGGINYEQYF
TGTGCCAGCAGCGTAGGCGGGATAAACTACGAGCAGTACTTC
>TRBV4-2|NA|TRBJ2-7|TRBD2
CASSQGGTSVLGEQYF
TGTGCCAGCAGCCAAGGAGGGACTAGCGTTCTTGGGGAGCAGTACTTC
>TRBV7-9|NA|TRBJ2-7|NA
CASSILSEFYEQYF
TGTGCCAGCAGCATACTATCGGAGTTCTACGAGCAGTACTTC
>TRBV19|NA|TRBJ1-2|NA
CASSTLPGLEGYTF
TGTGCCAGTAGTACCCTCCCGGGGCTCGAGGGCTACACCTTC
>TRBV29-1|NA|TRBJ2-1|NA
CSVPGNEQFF
TGCAGCGTTCCTGGCAATGAGCAGTTCTTC
>TRBV4-3|NA|TRBJ2-3|TRBD1
CASGVDRVSTDTQYF
TGCGCCAGCGGGGTGGACAGGGTTAGCACAGATACGCAGTATTTT
>TRBV28|NA|TRBJ2-7|NA
CASSLSAGVEQYF
TGTGCCAGCAGTTTATCGGCAGGGGTCGAGCAGTACTTC
>TRBV28|once|TRBJ2-3|NA
CASSLTGSTDTQYF
TGTGCCAGCAGTTTGACGGGGAGCACAGATACGCAGTATTTT
>TRBV7-3|NA|TRBJ2-7|TRBD2
CASSPPRLAGPYEQYF
TGTGCCAGCAGCCCCCCCAGGCTAGCGGGACCTTACGAGCAGTACTTC
>TRBV10-3|NA|TRBJ2-1|TRBD2
CAISAVGGSSYNEQFF
TGTGCCATCAGTGCGGTCGGCGGGAGCTCCTACAATGAGCAGTTCTTC
>TRBV7-2|NA|TRBJ2-1|NA
CASSLARVNEQFF
TGTGCCAGCAGCTTAGCCAGGGTCAATGAGCAGTTCTTC
>TRBV9|NA|TRBJ1-1|NA
CASSVGGSTEAFF
TGTGCCAGCAGCGTCGGGGGATCCACTGAAGCTTTCTTT
>TRBV27|NA|TRBJ2-7|TRBD1
CASSRDRDYEQYF
TGTGCCAGCAGCAGGGACAGAGACTACGAGCAGTACTTC
>TRBV15|NA|TRBJ1-3|TRBD1
CATSRLTGGQGGNTIYF
TGTGCCACCAGCAGACTAACAGGGGGCCAAGGCGGAAACACCATATATTTT
>TRBV27|NA|TRBJ2-7|NA
CASSFSGVSYEQYF
TGTGCCAGCAGTTTTTCAGGGGTCTCCTACGAGCAGTACTTC
>TRBV4-3|NA|TRBJ2-7|NA
CASSQVEGSYEQYF
TGCGCCAGCAGCCAAGTAGAGGGTTCCTACGAGCAGTACTTC
>TRBV28|NA|TRBJ2-7|NA
CASSLGVGLSSYEQYF
TGTGCCAGCAGTTTAGGAGTGGGCCTAAGCTCCTACGAGCAGTACTTC
>TRBV6-1|NA|TRBJ1-1|TRBD1
CASSGGQGAWAFF
TGTGCCAGCAGCGGCGGACAGGGGGCGTGGGCTTTCTTT
>TRBV7-9|NA|TRBJ2-7|TRBD2
CASSSTREGRSEQYF
TGTGCCAGCAGCTCGACACGGGAGGGCAGATCCGAGCAGTACTTC
>TRBV30|NA|TRBJ2-5|NA
CAWSTLIEPDRGKETQYF
TGTGCCTGGAGTACTCTAATCGAGCCGGACAGAGGGAAAGAGACCCAGTACTTC
>TRBV6-5|NA|TRBJ2-3|TRBD2
CASSFVAGVEDTQYF
TGTGCCAGCAGTTTCGTAGCGGGAGTGGAAGATACGCAGTATTTT
>TRBV6-1|NA|TRBJ1-2|NA
CASSEAPGGGYGYTF
TGTGCCAGCAGTGAAGCCCCCGGGGGCGGCTATGGCTACACCTTC
>TRBV7-6|NA|TRBJ2-7|TRBD2
CASSLHPGLEPYEQYF
TGTGCCAGCAGCTTACATCCAGGACTAGAACCCTACGAGCAGTACTTC
>TRBV9|NA|TRBJ2-3|TRBD2
CASSVKPQGTSGSTDTQYF
TGTGCCAGCAGCGTAAAACCCCAGGGGACTAGCGGGAGCACAGATACGCAGTATTTT
>TRBV28|NA|TRBJ2-5|TRBD2
CASNKGLAGAETQYF
TGTGCCAGCAACAAGGGACTAGCGGGAGCGGAGACCCAGTACTTC
>TRBV6-5|NA|TRBJ2-2|NA
CASALSGATGELFF
TGTGCCAGCGCCCTAAGTGGGGCCACCGGGGAGCTGTTTTTT
>TRBV4-1|NA|TRBJ2-1|NA
CASSQETLRSSYNEQFF
TGCGCCAGCAGCCAAGAAACCCTACGGAGCTCCTACAATGAGCAGTTCTTC
>TRBV10-2|NA|TRBJ2-7|NA
CASSESYKSSYEQYF
TGCGCCAGCAGTGAGTCGTACAAGTCCTCCTACGAGCAGTACTTC
>TRBV7-9|NA|TRBJ2-7|NA
CASSSGDLPYEQYF
TGTGCCAGCAGCTCGGGCGACCTACCCTACGAGCAGTACTTC
>TRBV7-9|NA|TRBJ2-7|NA
CASSPGQTAYEQYF
TGTGCCAGCAGCCCGGGCCAGACCGCCTACGAGCAGTACTTC
>TRBV28|once|TRBJ1-3|TRBD1
CASSSHRGQPGNTIYF
TGTGCCAGCAGTTCCCACAGGGGGCAGCCTGGAAACACCATATATTTT
>TRBV19|NA|TRBJ2-7|NA
CASNNGAAYEQYF
TGTGCCAGTAACAACGGAGCAGCCTACGAGCAGTACTTC
>TRBV14|few|TRBJ2-7|TRBD1
CASSPGTGTYEQYF
TGTGCCAGCAGCCCCGGGACAGGGACCTACGAGCAGTACTTC
>TRBV7-9|NA|TRBJ2-1|NA
CASSSLARDSIYNEQFF
TGTGCCAGCAGCTCGCTCGCCCGGGACTCTATATACAATGAGCAGTTCTTC
>TRBV28|NA|TRBJ2-7|TRBD1
CASVPTGAYEQYF
TGTGCCAGCGTGCCGACAGGGGCCTACGAGCAGTACTTC
>TRBV6-6|NA|TRBJ2-7|TRBD1
CASSVRQGEQYF
TGTGCCAGCAGTGTTCGACAGGGCGAGCAGTACTTC
>TRBV9|NA|TRBJ2-2|NA
CASAVNTGELFF
TGTGCCAGCGCCGTGAACACCGGGGAGCTGTTTTTT
>TRBV7-9|NA|TRBJ2-5|NA
CASTTRETQYF
TGTGCCAGCACGACTAGGGAGACCCAGTACTTC
>TRBV30|NA|TRBJ1-6|NA
CAWDTNSPLHF
TGTGCCTGGGACACCAATTCACCCCTCCACTTT
>TRBV6-6|NA|TRBJ2-2|TRBD1
CASSGTGPNTGELFF
TGTGCCAGCAGTGGGACAGGGCCCAACACCGGGGAGCTGTTTTTT
>TRBV5-1|once|TRBJ2-7|NA
CASSLGRDPYEQYF
TGCGCCAGCAGCTTGGGACGGGATCCCTACGAGCAGTACTTC
>TRBV7-8|NA|TRBJ2-7|NA
CASSSEVEQYF
TGTGCCAGCAGCTCTGAAGTCGAGCAGTACTTC
>TRBV13|NA|TRBJ1-1|NA
CASSSGNTEAFF
TGTGCCAGCAGTTCCGGAAACACTGAAGCTTTCTTT